The rows below give T cell receptor beta chains drawn from one sample of a study of blood T cell repertoires in COVID-19. Repertoires were generated with immunoSEQ multiplex PCR, while TCRdb's copy carries only in-frame clones and drops some. Among some 120,000 clones, about 86% were seen once, and the ten largest hold 15% to 20%. The sequencing input was peripheral blood. The source of these receptors is a woman between 45 and 60 years old who had recovered from COVID-19. Each CDR3 is given with its conserved first and last residue. A D gene is named only where the DNA matches it firmly. Clone size is not always given. Where it is, it says once, few, many or a class for expanded clones.

clone_size: -
v_call: TRBV7-9
d_call: TRBD1
j_call: TRBJ2-7
cdr3_aa: CASSPGTGYEQYF
cdr3_nt: TGTGCCAGCAGCCCAGGGACAGGGTACGAGCAGTACTTC

clone_size: -
v_call: TRBV14
d_call: -
j_call: TRBJ2-7
cdr3_aa: CASSPWRSSYEQYF
cdr3_nt: TGTGCCAGCAGCCCGTGGAGGTCCTCCTACGAGCAGTACTTC

clone_size: -
v_call: TRBV9
d_call: TRBD1
j_call: TRBJ1-1
cdr3_aa: CASSVGTVYTEAFF
cdr3_nt: TGTGCCAGCAGCGTCGGGACAGTTTACACTGAAGCTTTCTTT

clone_size: -
v_call: TRBV19
d_call: TRBD1
j_call: TRBJ2-6
cdr3_aa: CASTLGGTGGAGANVLTF
cdr3_nt: TGTGCCAGTACCCTAGGGGGGACAGGGGGCGCTGGGGCCAACGTCCTGACTTTC

clone_size: -
v_call: TRBV27
d_call: TRBD2
j_call: TRBJ2-1
cdr3_aa: CASRNPGGKSYNEQFF
cdr3_nt: TGTGCCAGCCGAAATCCGGGGGGGAAGAGTTACAATGAGCAGTTCTTC

clone_size: -
v_call: TRBV3-1/TRBV3-2
d_call: -
j_call: TRBJ1-3
cdr3_aa: CASSQRASGNTIYF
cdr3_nt: TGTGCCAGCAGCCAACGCGCCTCTGGAAACACCATATATTTT

clone_size: once
v_call: TRBV5-1
d_call: TRBD1
j_call: TRBJ2-7
cdr3_aa: CASSYSTGAYSYEQYF
cdr3_nt: TGCGCCAGCAGCTACTCGACAGGGGCATACTCCTACGAGCAGTACTTC

clone_size: -
v_call: TRBV10-3
d_call: -
j_call: TRBJ1-6
cdr3_aa: CAISESTVNSPLHF
cdr3_nt: TGTGCCATCAGTGAGTCGACAGTTAATTCACCCCTCCACTTT

clone_size: -
v_call: TRBV24-1
d_call: TRBD1
j_call: TRBJ1-2
cdr3_aa: CATRGTASGFTF
cdr3_nt: TGTGCCACCAGGGGGACAGCGTCAGGCTTCACCTTC

clone_size: -
v_call: TRBV9
d_call: TRBD2
j_call: TRBJ2-1
cdr3_aa: CASSASTLAGPYNEQFF
cdr3_nt: TGTGCCAGCAGCGCCTCAACTCTAGCGGGGCCCTACAATGAGCAGTTCTTC

clone_size: -
v_call: TRBV7-9
d_call: TRBD1
j_call: TRBJ1-2
cdr3_aa: CASSFSTGVYGYTF
cdr3_nt: TGTGCCAGCAGCTTCTCCACAGGGGTCTATGGCTACACCTTC

clone_size: many
v_call: TRBV12-5
d_call: -
j_call: TRBJ1-5
cdr3_aa: CASGLVSGRAVNQPQHF
cdr3_nt: TGTGCTAGTGGTTTGGTAAGCGGTCGGGCAGTGAATCAGCCCCAGCATTTT

clone_size: -
v_call: TRBV28
d_call: TRBD2
j_call: TRBJ2-7
cdr3_aa: CASSPSMAGGTYEQYF
cdr3_nt: TGTGCCAGCAGCCCGAGTATGGCGGGAGGGACCTACGAGCAGTACTTC

clone_size: -
v_call: TRBV3-1/TRBV3-2
d_call: -
j_call: TRBJ1-1
cdr3_aa: CASSQRETNTEAFF
cdr3_nt: TGTGCCAGCAGCCAACGGGAGACGAACACTGAAGCTTTCTTT

clone_size: -
v_call: TRBV19
d_call: TRBD1
j_call: TRBJ1-2
cdr3_aa: CASSEPRTGGYGYTF
cdr3_nt: TGTGCCAGTAGCGAACCTAGGACAGGGGGGTATGGCTACACCTTC

clone_size: once
v_call: TRBV5-1
d_call: -
j_call: TRBJ1-1
cdr3_aa: CASSRIDRNTEAFF
cdr3_nt: TGCGCCAGCAGCCGTATTGACAGGAACACTGAAGCTTTCTTT

clone_size: -
v_call: TRBV7-2
d_call: -
j_call: TRBJ2-2
cdr3_aa: CASSILRFGELFF
cdr3_nt: TGTGCCAGCAGCATTCTCCGGTTCGGGGAGCTGTTTTTT

clone_size: -
v_call: TRBV9
d_call: TRBD2
j_call: TRBJ2-3
cdr3_aa: CASSPTSGGYSDTQYF
cdr3_nt: TGTGCCAGCAGCCCTACTAGCGGGGGGTACTCAGATACGCAGTATTTT

clone_size: -
v_call: TRBV6-2/TRBV6-3
d_call: -
j_call: TRBJ1-1
cdr3_aa: CASSYSTGLVQGEAFF
cdr3_nt: TGTGCCAGCAGTTACTCGACTGGGCTGGTACAGGGCGAAGCTTTCTTT

clone_size: once
v_call: TRBV7-3
d_call: -
j_call: TRBJ2-1
cdr3_aa: CASSPYPENEQFF
cdr3_nt: TGTGCCAGCAGTCCTTATCCCGAGAATGAGCAGTTCTTC

clone_size: -
v_call: TRBV2
d_call: -
j_call: TRBJ2-2
cdr3_aa: CASSEQGRAGELFF
cdr3_nt: TGTGCCAGCAGTGAGCAGGGGAGGGCCGGGGAGCTGTTTTTT

clone_size: -
v_call: TRBV10-3
d_call: TRBD1
j_call: TRBJ1-1
cdr3_aa: CAISPTGDTEAFF
cdr3_nt: TGTGCCATCAGTCCCACAGGGGACACTGAAGCTTTCTTT

clone_size: -
v_call: TRBV12-5
d_call: -
j_call: TRBJ2-1
cdr3_aa: CASGLRELGVFYNEQFF
cdr3_nt: TGTGCTAGTGGTTTGCGGGAGCTCGGGGTTTTTTACAATGAGCAGTTCTTC

clone_size: -
v_call: TRBV5-1
d_call: -
j_call: TRBJ1-1
cdr3_aa: CASSLNPISGGTEAFF
cdr3_nt: TGCGCCAGCAGCTTGAACCCGATTTCAGGAGGCACTGAAGCTTTCTTT

clone_size: -
v_call: TRBV4-3
d_call: -
j_call: TRBJ2-2
cdr3_aa: CASSQVVGSGTGELFF
cdr3_nt: TGCGCCAGCAGCCAAGTGGTCGGGAGTGGGACCGGGGAGCTGTTTTTT

clone_size: -
v_call: TRBV5-1
d_call: -
j_call: TRBJ2-1
cdr3_aa: CASSLLSGENEQFF
cdr3_nt: TGCGCCAGCAGCTTGTTATCAGGGGAGAATGAGCAGTTCTTC

clone_size: -
v_call: TRBV28
d_call: -
j_call: TRBJ1-1
cdr3_aa: CASLTGWDTEAFF
cdr3_nt: TGTGCCAGCCTTACAGGGTGGGACACTGAAGCTTTCTTT

clone_size: -
v_call: TRBV6-1
d_call: -
j_call: TRBJ1-3
cdr3_aa: CASSESGSGNTIYF
cdr3_nt: TGTGCCAGCAGTGAGTCGGGCTCTGGAAACACCATATATTTT

clone_size: many
v_call: TRBV6-1
d_call: TRBD1
j_call: TRBJ2-7
cdr3_aa: CASSEAPTGVISYEQYF
cdr3_nt: TGTGCCAGCAGTGAAGCCCCGACAGGGGTTATATCCTACGAGCAGTACTTC

clone_size: -
v_call: TRBV6-2/TRBV6-3
d_call: -
j_call: TRBJ2-7
cdr3_aa: CASSYRTGGGQYF
cdr3_nt: TGTGCCAGCAGTTACCGGACGGGCGGAGGGCAGTACTTC

clone_size: -
v_call: TRBV19
d_call: -
j_call: TRBJ1-1
cdr3_aa: CASSTWAENEAFF
cdr3_nt: TGTGCCAGTAGCACCTGGGCAGAGAATGAAGCTTTCTTT

clone_size: -
v_call: TRBV24-1
d_call: -
j_call: TRBJ2-3
cdr3_aa: CATSGIGVDTQYF
cdr3_nt: TGTGCCACCAGTGGTATCGGTGTGGATACGCAGTATTTT

clone_size: -
v_call: TRBV18
d_call: -
j_call: TRBJ1-1
cdr3_aa: CASSPPMNLDKNTEAFF
cdr3_nt: TGTGCCAGCTCACCACCGATGAACCTGGACAAGAACACTGAAGCTTTCTTT

clone_size: once
v_call: TRBV30
d_call: TRBD1
j_call: TRBJ2-1
cdr3_aa: CAWSRQGASYNEQFF
cdr3_nt: TGTGCCTGGAGTCGACAGGGGGCTTCCTACAATGAGCAGTTCTTC

clone_size: -
v_call: TRBV12-5
d_call: TRBD2
j_call: TRBJ2-7
cdr3_aa: CASGLFLAGGLGEQYF
cdr3_nt: TGTGCTAGTGGTTTGTTCCTAGCGGGAGGCTTGGGGGAGCAGTACTTC